Described below is a single T cell receptor (beta chain) sequence and its context. Its antigen remains unidentified. The entry originates in a study of T cells in localized non-small cell lung cancer. Sequencing was performed with immunoSEQ multiplex PCR; in TCRdb, only in-frame clones are kept and a portion is missing. Among a few thousand clones, roughly 29% were seen once, and the ten largest hold approximately 14%. Study-level results: Adjacent uninvolved lung had the highest clonality, suggesting focused antigen responses. Since sequencing was restricted to only one region of the tumor, intratumor heterogeneity remains a possibility. Appearances in adjacent lung were noted for a median around 55 of the top 100 tumor clones. With higher T cell density in blood came longer overall survival.

The TCR was taken from a woman between 35 and 70 years old with stage III lung adenocarcinoma. This specimen consisted of lung tumor tissue, obtained before any cancer treatment.

The CDR3 loop reads CASSLGDPGQSRYTF. CDR3 nucleotide sequence: TGCGCCAGCAGCTTAGGGGACCCGGGACAGTCACGCTACACCTTC. The V and J genes are TRBV5-1 and TRBJ1-2; 7 bases match TRBD1. Germline V gene sequence: CDR1 SGHRS, CDR2 YFSETQ. The trim removed 2 bases at V and 9 bases at J, leaving 13 bases unmatched. The CDR3 is made up of 15 amino acids. Drawing the rest from reference TRBV5-1 and TRBJ1-2, the complete variable domain is KAGVTQTPRYLIKTRGQQVTLSCSPISGHRSVSWYQQTPGQGLQFLFEYFSETQRNKGNFPGRFSGRQFSNSRSEMNVSTLELGDSALYLCASSLGDPGQSRYTFGSGTRLTVV.